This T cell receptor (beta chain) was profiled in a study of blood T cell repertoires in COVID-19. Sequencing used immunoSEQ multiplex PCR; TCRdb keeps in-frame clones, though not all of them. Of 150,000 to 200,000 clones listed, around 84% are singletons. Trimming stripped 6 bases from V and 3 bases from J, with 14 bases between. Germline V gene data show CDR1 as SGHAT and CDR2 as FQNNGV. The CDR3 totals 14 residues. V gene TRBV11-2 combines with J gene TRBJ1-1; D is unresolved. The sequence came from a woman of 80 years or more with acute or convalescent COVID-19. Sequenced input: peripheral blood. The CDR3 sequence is CASRIGQTYTEAFF. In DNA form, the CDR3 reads TGTGCCAGCAGGATTGGGCAGACATACACTGAAGCTTTCTTT.